This T cell receptor beta chain appears in the sequencing data of a study of blood T cell repertoires in COVID-19. Study-level information: Whether acute or convalescent, the COVID-19 samples came from the United States, Italy and Spain. The cDNA or gDNA used as material had been derived from T cells, B-cell-depleted T cells, or PBMCs.

V lost 4 bases and J 4 bases, leaving 9 bases between the germline ends. There are 13 residues in the CDR3. Germline values: CDR1 SGHRS, CDR2 YFSETQ. In the original workflow: Reference gene primers were amplified, and this amplification served to estimate nucleated cell counts. Produced via immunoSEQ multiplex PCR; TCRdb's table is partial and in-frame only. That table supplies the V and J calls and clone size; D and trimming were determined from the DNA. This table has approximately 270,000 clones, approximately 89% appearing once. The specimen sequenced was peripheral blood. This TCR derives from a man between 35 and 55 years old with active or convalescent COVID-19. V gene TRBV5-1 combines with J gene TRBJ1-5; TRBD1 might be the D (6 bases). The CDR3 loop is CASSPGQNQPQHF. In DNA, the CDR3 is TGCGCCAGCAGCCCCGGACAGAATCAGCCCCAGCATTTT.